A single sample gave rise to the 12 T cell receptor beta chains below, sequenced in a study of cytomegalovirus exposure and HLA in healthy donors. The PCR employed 60 Vbeta primers together with 13 Jbeta primers. TCRdb's table, derived via immunoSEQ multiplex PCR, lists solely in-frame clones and lacks some. This sample has 150,000 or so clones, with almost 85% found just once. The material sequenced was PBMCs. The receptors were sampled from a boy between 2 and 10 years old in good health and CMV-seronegative.

The J gene is TRBJ2-7, the V gene TRBV7-2; D is possibly TRBD1 (5 bases). Germline V gene lookup returns CDR1 SGHTA and CDR2 FQGNSA. This CDR3 is built from 17 residues. V gave up 3 bases and J gave up 2 bases, with 20 bases separating them. In DNA form, the CDR3 reads TGTGCCAGCAGCTTGGCAGGGCCCGGGCGGAGCCCCTACGAGCAGTACTTC. Translating gives CASSLAGPGRSPYEQYF.

This chain links TRBV5-4 with TRBJ2-2, with 14 bases fitting TRBD2. The CDR3 has 17 amino acids. J lost 0 bases, V lost 3 bases, and 1 base had no gene match. From germline, CDR1 is SGHNT and CDR2 YYREEE (reference sequence). CDR3 loop: CASSSTSGRANTGELFF. DNA of the CDR3: TGTGCCAGCAGCTCGACTAGCGGGAGGGCGAACACCGGGGAGCTGTTTTTT.

This clone turned up a few times. J is TRBJ1-3 and V is TRBV5-4; D not certain. The CDR3 runs to 17 residues. From germline, CDR1 is SGHNT and CDR2 YYREEE (reference sequence). V lost 4 bases, J lost 0 bases, and 17 bases lay in between. This CDR3 reads CASSAMGGLSSGNTIYF. CDR3 DNA sequence: TGTGCCAGCAGCGCAATGGGCGGACTGAGCTCTGGAAACACCATATATTTT.

The chain combines TRBV5-6 with TRBJ2-3; D may be TRBD2 (6 bases). CDR1 and CDR2 from the germline V gene are SGHDT and YYEEEE. With 0 bases removed from V and 0 bases from J, the gap between germline ends came to 8 bases. This CDR3 region has 15 residues. The DNA of the CDR3 is TGTGCCAGCAGCTTGGGGGGGACTAGCACAGATACGCAGTATTTT. It encodes CASSLGGTSTDTQYF. Using reference TRBV5-6 and TRBJ2-3 for the parts outside the CDR3, the full variable domain is DAGVTQSPTHLIKTRGQQVTLRCSPKSGHDTVSWYQQALGQGPQFIFQYYEEEERQRGNFPDRFSGHQFPNYSSELNVNALLLGDSALYLCASSLGGTSTDTQYFGPGTRLTVL.

The chain has TRBV12-5 and TRBJ2-3; 7 bases match TRBD1. CDR1 and CDR2 (germline): LGHNT, FRNRAP. The junction had 8 bases not matched to a gene; V was cut back by 1 base and J by 1 base. The CDR3 is made up of 17 amino acids. The chain's CDR3 is CASGLATGTEGTDTQYF. The DNA for the CDR3 is TGTGCTAGTGGTTTGGCAACGGGGACAGAGGGCACAGATACGCAGTATTTT.

The chain has TRBV19 and TRBJ1-2; D is undetermined. V lost 6 bases, J lost 4 bases, and 12 bases lay in between. The CDR3 has 13 amino acids. The germline V gene has CDR1 LNHDA and CDR2 SQIVND (reference sequence). The CDR3 spells CASSEGPAYGYTF. In nucleotides, the CDR3 is TGTGCCAGTAGCGAGGGCCCGGCCTATGGCTACACCTTC.

V is TRBV4-1 and J is TRBJ1-2; D may be TRBD1 (6 bases). Between the trimmed V and J ends, which lost 2 bases and 4 bases, there was a span of 17 bases. The length of the CDR3 is 16 residues. Germline CDR1 is MGHRA and CDR2 is YSYEKL. The CDR3 region has the DNA TGCGCCAGCAGCCAACCGACGGGGGGGGCCCGCTATGGCTACACCTTC. It specifies CASSQPTGGARYGYTF.

The genes are TRBV9 and TRBJ2-4; maybe TRBD1 (7 bases). The germline V and J ends were trimmed by 0 bases and 0 bases, with 16 bases remaining between them. CDR3 length equals 18 residues. Looked up from germline, CDR1 is SGDLS and CDR2 is YYNGEE. The CDR3 is CASSVGGERGLAKNIQYF. The CDR3 DNA follows: TGTGCCAGCAGCGTAGGCGGGGAAAGGGGGCTAGCCAAAAACATTCAGTACTTC.

J is TRBJ1-5 and V is TRBV2; no clear D gene. Trimming cost V 6 bases and J 2 bases, with 14 bases left between them. Germline lookup yields CDR1 SNHLY and CDR2 FYNNEI. This CDR3 is 15 amino acids long. This CDR3 is CASSPTDPGNQPQHF. The CDR3 nucleotides read TGTGCCAGCAGCCCAACAGACCCCGGCAATCAGCCCCAGCATTTT.

The chain recombines TRBV4-1 with TRBJ1-1, with 8 bases aligning to TRBD1. V shed 1 base, J shed 7 bases, and the junction held 17 bases outside the gene matches. CDR1 and CDR2 from the germline V gene are MGHRA and YSYEKL. The CDR3 has 18 residues. CDR3 sequence reads: CASSQGLIRQGAWVEAFF. The CDR3 DNA is TGCGCCAGCAGCCAAGGGCTGATTAGGCAGGGGGCATGGGTTGAAGCTTTCTTT.

V usage is TRBV6-5 and J usage is TRBJ2-7; TRBD2 matches at 10 bases. The CDR3 runs to 15 residues. Losses at the gene ends were 4 bases for V and 2 bases for J; bases not matched to a gene: 5. From germline, CDR1 is MNHEY and CDR2 SVGAGI. In DNA, the CDR3 is TGTGCCAGCAGTTTTGGGACTAGCGTGACCTACGAGCAGTACTTC. Its translation: CASSFGTSVTYEQYF.

This clone was seen a few times. The V and J genes are TRBV7-9 and TRBJ2-7; 8 bases fit TRBD1. CDR1 is SEHNR and CDR2 is FQNEAQ in the germline V gene (reference sequence). This CDR3 is 13 amino acids long. J gave up 3 bases and V 8 bases, and 6 bases lay outside the gene matches. The CDR3 nucleotides are TGTGCCAGCGAGCTACAGGGGGTCTACGAGCAGTACTTC. Its translation: CASELQGVYEQYF.